The clone carrying this T cell receptor (beta chain) was observed a single time. Antigen specificity is unknown. These data belong to a study of T cell responses to AZD1222 COVID-19 vaccine. Overall study results and limits: Breadth and depth of Spike-specific TCRs rose after two AZD1222 doses.

Libraries were prepared by immunoSEQ multiplex PCR; TCRdb keeps only in-frame clonotypes and omits some of them. The profile shows approximately 84,000 clones, 75% to 90% of them singletons. The sample here was peripheral blood, taken 28 days after the second AZD1222 dose. The receptor was isolated from an adult who received the AZD1222 COVID-19 vaccine.

Here the CDR3 DNA reads TGTGCCAGCAGCCCGGCGGACGGGGTTTGGAATGAGCAGTTCTTC. It is translated as CASSPADGVWNEQFF. The chain has TRBV28 and TRBJ2-1; D may be TRBD2 (5 bases). With 6 bases removed from V and 7 bases from J, the gap between germline ends came to 19 bases. The CDR3 totals 15 residues. Germline CDR1 and CDR2: MDHEN and SYDVKM.